These 17 T cell receptor beta chains were all obtained from the same sample, sequenced in a study of radiation and T cells in renal cell carcinoma. Time point reported: blood 4 weeks post-SBRT, at nephrectomy. The treatment denotes: 15 Gy SBRT to primary tumor, nephrectomy 4 weeks later. Clones were read by immunoSEQ multiplex PCR, and TCRdb kept only the in-frame ones, dropping some. Altogether around 170,000 clones are present, roughly nine tenths being singletons, with the ten largest covering roughly 12%. The sequenced sample was blood, obtained from a patient whose treatment included radiotherapy and nephrectomy. These receptors were obtained from a woman aged 50 to 60 with renal cell carcinoma.

This clone was counted once. The chain recombines TRBV5-1 with TRBJ1-4; 9 bases are a match to TRBD1. The CDR3 runs 16 residues. Germline CDR1 is SGHRS and CDR2 is YFSETQ. J gave up 4 bases and V 0 bases, and 4 bases lay outside the gene matches. The DNA of the CDR3 is TGCGCCAGCAGCTTGGAGGGACAGGGTCTTAATGAAAAACTGTTTTTT. As protein: CASSLEGQGLNEKLFF.

The chain employs TRBV2 and TRBJ1-1; 9 nucleotides line up with TRBD1. V lost 4 bases, J lost 10 bases, and 13 bases stayed unmatched. Germline values: CDR1 SNHLY, CDR2 FYNNEI. The length of the CDR3 is 15 residues. CDR3 sequence: CASSGLPPGTGPAFF. For the CDR3, the DNA is TGTGCCAGCAGTGGGCTACCTCCCGGGACAGGGCCAGCTTTCTTT.

The chain employs TRBV7-6 and TRBJ2-3; 11 nucleotides align to TRBD2. The V segment lost 5 bases and the J segment 5 bases; nucleotides outside the gene matches: 12. CDR1 is SGHVS and CDR2 is FNYEAQ in the germline V gene. This CDR3 has 17 amino acids. The CDR3 DNA reads as TGTGCCAGCAGCCCCCAAGTAGCGGGGGGGCGGGGAGATACGCAGTATTTT. Translated: CASSPQVAGGRGDTQYF. Using reference TRBV7-6 and TRBJ2-3 for the parts outside the CDR3, the full variable domain is GAGVSQSPRYKVTKRGQDVALRCDPISGHVSLYWYRQALGQGPEFLTYFNYEAQQDKSGLPNDRFSAERPEGSISTLTIQRTEQRDSAMYRCASSPQVAGGRGDTQYFGPGTRLTVL.

The chain links TRBV20-1 to TRBJ2-5; 8 bases match TRBD1. From germline, CDR1 is DFQATT and CDR2 SNEGSKA (reference sequence). This CDR3 comprises 11 residues. CDR3 coding DNA: TGCAGGATCGACAGGGGAGAGACCCAGTACTTC. It yields the protein CRIDRGETQYF.

J is TRBJ1-1 and V is TRBV7-2, with a weak D call TRBD1 (5 bases). Per the germline V gene, CDR1 is SGHTA and CDR2 is FQGNSA. V lost 5 bases, J lost 5 bases, and 15 bases lay in between. CDR3 size: 14 residues. The CDR3 sequence is CASSIQGRGTEAFF. In DNA form, the CDR3 reads TGTGCCAGCAGCATTCAGGGCCGCGGAACTGAAGCTTTCTTT.

The chain couples TRBV5-1 to TRBJ1-2; TRBD1 matches at 8 bases. Losses at the gene ends were 6 bases for V and 6 bases for J; bases not matched to a gene: 10. This CDR3 region has 14 residues. Germline V gene lookup returns CDR1 SGHRS and CDR2 YFSETQ. CDR3 bases: TGCGCCAGCAACCCATTTGGGGACAGGAATGGCTACACCTTC. It specifies CASNPFGDRNGYTF. Supplemented by reference TRBV5-1 and TRBJ1-2, the full variable domain reads KAGVTQTPRYLIKTRGQQVTLSCSPISGHRSVSWYQQTPGQGLQFLFEYFSETQRNKGNFPGRFSGRQFSNSRSEMNVSTLELGDSALYLCASNPFGDRNGYTFGSGTRLTVV.

The rearrangement uses TRBV18 and TRBJ1-3; D is ambiguous. Trimming cost V 2 bases and J 0 bases, with 8 bases left between them. Per germline, CDR1 KGHSH and CDR2 LQKENI. This CDR3 is 15 amino acids long. The CDR3 region is CASSPWSDSGNTIYF. The CDR3 nucleotides are TGTGCCAGCTCACCATGGTCGGACTCTGGAAACACCATATATTTT.

This clone came up a few times. This rearrangement joins TRBV19 to TRBJ2-7, with TRBD1 identical over 8 bases. The CDR3 is made up of 13 amino acids. The germline gives CDR1 LNHDA, CDR2 SQIVND (reference sequence). Losses at the gene ends were 5 bases for V and 7 bases for J; bases not matched to a gene: 7. The CDR3 bases are TGTGCCAGTAGTGTAGGGACAGGCGGTGAGCAGTACTTC. Protein product: CASSVGTGGEQYF.

The chain combines TRBV5-1 with TRBJ2-1; 9 bases fit TRBD2. Germline lookup yields CDR1 SGHRS and CDR2 YFSETQ. The CDR3 contains 17 residues. V was clipped by 1 base and J by 0 bases; unmatched bases: 5. CDR3 bases: TGCGCCAGCAGCTTGTCTAGCGGGGCTATCTCCTACAATGAGCAGTTCTTC. Residues: CASSLSSGAISYNEQFF.

The rearrangement joins TRBV6-1 to TRBJ1-2; D remains unclear. This CDR3 is built from 13 residues. Trimming stripped 3 bases from V and 0 bases from J, with 5 bases between. The germline V gene encodes CDR1 MNHNS and CDR2 SASEGT. In nucleotides, the CDR3 is TGTGCCAGCAGTGAGCTGGCTAACTATGGCTACACCTTC. Its translation is CASSELANYGYTF.

The chain is built from TRBV19 and TRBJ1-5, with 7 nucleotides matching TRBD1. In germline, CDR1 is LNHDA, CDR2 SQIVND (reference sequence). V gave up 6 bases and J gave up 5 bases; unmatched junction bases: 10. The CDR3 extends over 15 amino acids. The CDR3 spells CASSGYRQGDQPQHF. CDR3 nucleotide sequence: TGTGCCAGTAGCGGGTACAGACAGGGTGATCAGCCCCAGCATTTT.

The chain has TRBV18 and TRBJ1-1; D is perhaps TRBD1 (5 bases). Germline V lookup: CDR1 KGHSH, CDR2 LQKENI. Trimming took 1 base from V and 4 from J, leaving 13 bases between them. The CDR3 consists of 15 residues. CDR3 sequence (DNA): TGTGCCAGCTCACCACGGGGGGTCCGTGGCACTGAAGCTTTCTTT. Protein product: CASSPRGVRGTEAFF.

This chain links TRBV6-5 with TRBJ2-1; 9 bases line up with TRBD2. The CDR3 has 15 residues. V was pared by 0 bases and J by 8 bases, with 5 bases of the junction left unmatched. Germline lookup yields CDR1 MNHEY and CDR2 SVGAGI. The CDR3 DNA follows: TGTGCCAGCAGTTACTCGGCGGGGGGGCGACATGAGCAGTTCTTC. It translates to CASSYSAGGRHEQFF.

The genes are TRBV5-1 and TRBJ2-3; 13 bases line up with TRBD2. Germline trimming cut 2 bases from V and 5 bases from J; bases unmatched to any gene: 5. This CDR3 contains 16 residues. Germline CDR1 SGHRS, CDR2 YFSETQ. This chain's CDR3 is CASSLELAGGIDTQYF. CDR3 bases: TGCGCCAGCAGCTTAGAACTAGCGGGGGGGATAGATACGCAGTATTTT.

This clone was recorded only once. The chain couples TRBV25-1 to TRBJ1-1; the D gene is possibly TRBD1 (6 bases). The CDR3 loop spans 12 amino acids. The germline V and J ends were trimmed by 10 bases and 3 bases, with 12 bases remaining between them. The germline gives CDR1 MGHDK, CDR2 SYGVNS. CDR3 protein: CATRKGDTEAFF. CDR3 DNA sequence: TGTGCCACCCGGAAGGGGGACACTGAAGCTTTCTTT.

The chain joins TRBV13 to TRBJ2-2; 8 bases align to TRBD2. Per germline, CDR1 PRHDT and CDR2 FYEKMQ (reference sequence). This CDR3 spans 14 amino acids. J gave up 5 bases and V 6 bases, and 5 bases lay outside the gene matches. DNA for the CDR3: TGTGCCAGCAGAATAGCGGGGAGGACCGGGGAGCTGTTTTTT. This sequence encodes CASRIAGRTGELFF.

For the CDR3, the DNA is TGTGCCAGCAGGCCTGACAGCTCTTCACCCCTCCACTTT. Its protein is CASRPDSSSPLHF. This sequence joins TRBV6-5 and TRBJ1-6; weak D call: TRBD1 (5 bases). From germline, CDR1 is MNHEY and CDR2 SVGAGI. The CDR3 consists of 13 residues. Trimming shortened V by 6 bases and J by 9 bases, and 12 bases separated the two germline ends.